This paragraph covers one TCR beta chain sequence. What antigen it recognizes has not been identified. No base quality information exists; no much larger clone differs at one position. In light of the paper, this sample's time point label describes: baseline before oral tofacitinib. Lesional scalp punch biopsies and peripheral blood were collected from alopecia areata patients. PBMCs were isolated by density centrifugation and stained for CD3, CD4 and CD8, and CD4+ and CD8+ T cells were sorted on a FACSAria. These data are taken from a study of CD8+ T cells in alopecia areata (dated by TCRdb to 2016 to 2019). With respect to the entire study: The treated patients, all with moderate-to-severe alopecia areata, were enrolled in an open-label pilot trial of oral tofacitinib given at 5 to 10 mg twice daily. Scalp clonality was compared across normal scalp (n=4), patchy alopecia areata scalp (n=8), and alopecia totalis/universalis scalp (n=8). Human TCRbeta sequencing covered scalp tissue and sorted CD4+ and CD8+ peripheral blood T cells from patchy and totalis/universalis alopecia areata patients and healthy controls. The study used high-throughput TCRbeta sequencing to examine T cell clonal expansion in alopecia areata, in both the C3H/HeJ mouse model and human patients. TCRbeta CDR3 regions were amplified by immunoSEQ multiplex PCR using 35 Vbeta forward and 13 Jbeta reverse primers. Tofacitinib-treated patients had biopsies at baseline and at 4 and 24 weeks of treatment, with a later scalp biopsy in several patients. RNA came from the PAXgene miRNA kit for fixed scalp, the miRNeasy kit for PBMCs, and the RNeasy kit for mouse skin. Tofacitinib was administered for 6 to 18 months, and 6 months of follow-up off drug were then conducted to assess delayed response and recurrence. Here is what the overall study found, with its caveats: TCR sequences shared between patients were less clear than in mice, possibly partly because of HLA diversity in the patient population. Lesional scalp, especially in alopecia totalis/universalis, showed higher clonality and more expanded CD8+ clones than normal scalp, suggesting antigenic drive. Scalp TCR repertoire analysis is complicated because resident alphabeta T cells in normal human skin are also sequenced, whereas mouse skin is dominated by gammadelta T cells.

The method behind the library was the immunoSEQ multiplex PCR assay. For TCR sequencing, RNA was extracted from every sample and reverse transcribed into cDNA to serve as template. First-strand cDNA was synthesized with SuperScript III using a 2:1 mix of oligo-dT and random hexamers. Amplification bias was assessed with a synthetic immune receptor repertoire, and residual bias was removed computationally. In the original analysis: Raw reads were preprocessed for error removal, and CDR3 was defined according to IMGT conventions as running from the conserved cysteine to phenylalanine. Clonality was computed by normalizing Shannon entropy by log2 of the number of productive unique TCRs and subtracting the result from 1. CD4 or CD8 identity of scalp clones was inferred by cross-referencing scalp TCRbeta sequences with sorted blood CD4 and CD8 repertoires. The table was pulled from immuneACCESS by TCRdb, which kept in-frame rearrangements only. Such tables lose some clones; where checked, under half of the loss comes from unresolved V genes, and the rest has no known cause. V and J calls and clone size are copied from that table; D and trimming were computed from the DNA. This sample comprises 130,000 to 150,000 clones, about 89% of them detected only once. The leading ten clones occupy about 15% of the sample.

The input for sequencing was CD8+ T cells sorted from blood, taken at week 0. The TCR originated in a human donor with alopecia areata.

The sequenced DNA: TGTGCCAGCAGTGAAGCGATCTCGGGCGGGAGGCCAGATACGCAGTATTTT. This sequence encodes CASSEAISGGRPDTQYF. The chain is encoded by TRBV2 joined to TRBJ2-3, with 8 bases matching TRBD2. The CDR3 numbers 17 residues from cysteine through phenylalanine. Kept here is only the CDR3 DNA, which spans 51 bases and is read in frame from base 1. The germline V gene gives CDR1 as SNHLY and CDR2 as FYNNEI. The germline V end is reduced by 0 bases and the J end by 4 bases; junction bases left unmatched: 9.